The 17 T cell receptor beta chains listed next were all sequenced from one sample in a study of identical twins. One entry per CDR3 protein, called by TCRdb with MiXCR from the 5' RACE reads. This sample has about 730,000 distinct CDR3 sequences, with approximately 21% found just once. This same sample was also taken into another study, of T cells expressing NK-cell markers.

Sequencing used PBMCs. The source of these receptors is a woman younger than 30 in good health.

The genes are TRBV20-1 and TRBJ2-1; TRBD2 is a possible D gene (5 bases). Trimming stripped 0 bases from V and 12 bases from J, with 36 bases between. The CDR3 is 20 residues long. Germline V gene data show CDR1 as DFQATT and CDR2 as SNEGSKA (reference sequence). CDR3 residues: CSARDKRRDWSLARSVPQFF. CDR3 sequence (DNA): TGCAGTGCTAGAGATAAGCGACGGGATTGGTCGTTGGCGAGGTCCGTCCCGCAGTTCTTC.

The rearrangement uses TRBV5-6 and TRBJ2-1, with D unclear. The CDR3 is 14 residues long. Germline V gives CDR1 SGHDT, CDR2 YYEEEE. The V end was cut by 1 base, the J end by 8 bases, with 13 bases between. As DNA, the CDR3 is TGTGCCAGCAGCTTGAGCCTGGCTAGGGATGAGCAGTTCTTC. Protein sequence: CASSLSLARDEQFF.

The chain is built from TRBV29-1 and TRBJ2-5; maybe TRBD1 (5 bases). The V and J ends lost 0 bases and 3 bases respectively, with 8 bases between them. The CDR3 extends over 13 amino acids. Germline lookup yields CDR1 SQVTM and CDR2 ANQGSEA. In nucleotides, the CDR3 is TGCAGCGTTGAAGAGGACAATGAAGAGACCCAGTACTTC. It specifies CSVEEDNEETQYF.

J is TRBJ2-3 and V is TRBV6-1, with 7 bases identical to TRBD2. Germline V gives CDR1 MNHNS, CDR2 SASEGT. V was pared by 8 bases and J by 1 base, with 3 bases of the junction left unmatched. This CDR3 spans 13 amino acids. In nucleotides, the CDR3 is TGTGCCAGCCGGGACTACCGCACAGATACGCAGTATTTT. Its translation: CASRDYRTDTQYF.

This clonotype was seen more than once but under ten times. The CDR3 DNA reads TGCAGCGTCTTCGGGCAGGTGAATAACTATGGCTACACCTTC. It codes for CSVFGQVNNYGYTF. This chain uses TRBV29-1 with TRBJ1-2; D uncertain. The CDR3 consists of 14 residues. Germline assignment: CDR1 SQVTM and CDR2 ANQGSEA. V lost 6 bases, J lost 1 base, and 15 bases lay in between.

In its sample, this clonotype was seen a few times. The chain links TRBV18 to TRBJ1-2; D remains unclear. Trimming removed 2 bases at V and 8 bases at J, with 12 bases between. The germline V gene has CDR1 KGHSH and CDR2 LQKENI. The CDR3 has 13 residues. CDR3: CASSPVAVRGYTF. CDR3 sequence (DNA): TGTGCCAGCTCACCAGTCGCAGTACGGGGCTACACCTTC.

This clonotype occurred a few times. The gene calls are TRBV6-2 or TRBV6-3 and TRBJ2-1; TRBD2 matches 7 bases. CDR3 length equals 15 residues. With V trimmed by 8 bases and J by 3 bases, 10 bases remained unmatched. The germline V gene encodes CDR1 MNHEY and CDR2 SVGEGT. The CDR3 protein is CASRQGLADYNEQFF. In nucleotides, the CDR3 is TGTGCCAGCCGCCAAGGGCTAGCGGACTACAATGAGCAGTTCTTC.

The genes are TRBV15 and TRBJ2-3, with 11 bases fitting TRBD2. This CDR3 contains 17 residues. Germline-derived CDR1 and CDR2 are LNHNV and YYDKDF (reference sequence). V lost 4 bases, J lost 4 bases, and 10 bases stayed unmatched. In nucleotides, the CDR3 is TGTGCCACCAGCAAGATCCGGAGACTAGCGGGGTCAGATACGCAGTATTTT. It is translated as CATSKIRRLAGSDTQYF.

The genes are TRBV20-1 and TRBJ1-6, with D hard to call. The CDR3 loop spans 12 amino acids. The germline V and J ends were trimmed by 2 bases and 10 bases, with 9 bases remaining between them. Germline assignment: CDR1 DFQATT and CDR2 SNEGSKA (reference sequence). CDR3 amino acids: CSARSTGSPLHF. In nucleotides, the CDR3 is TGCAGTGCTAGATCGACCGGATCACCCCTCCACTTT.

The V gene is TRBV10-2, the J gene TRBJ2-5; 9 bases are a match to TRBD1. CDR3 size: 15 residues. CDR1 and CDR2 from the germline V gene are WSHSY and SAAADI. Unmatched junction bases numbered 6, after V lost 6 bases and J lost 1 base. CDR3 region: CASSRTGARQETQYF. CDR3 DNA sequence: TGCGCCAGCAGCAGGACAGGGGCTCGCCAAGAGACCCAGTACTTC.

This clonotype was counted only a few times. The chain joins TRBV12-3 or TRBV12-4 to TRBJ2-7, with D maybe TRBD1 (6 bases). V was shortened by 5 bases and J by 0 bases, with 11 bases between the two germline ends. The CDR3 length is 14 residues. CDR3 residues: CASSISDSSYEQYF. In DNA, the CDR3 is TGTGCCAGCAGTATATCGGACAGCTCCTACGAGCAGTACTTC.

V and J are TRBV2 and TRBJ2-3; TRBD2 is a possible D gene (5 bases). Germline V gives CDR1 SNHLY, CDR2 FYNNEI. Trimming took 8 bases from V and 3 from J, leaving 9 bases between them. CDR3 size: 12 residues. CDR3 amino acids: CASRGQTDTQYF. The CDR3 DNA reads as TGTGCCAGCCGCGGGCAGACAGATACGCAGTATTTT.

This clonotype was seen repeatedly, ten times or more. This chain joins TRBV7-2 and TRBJ2-5, with 8 bases aligning to TRBD2. In germline, CDR1 is SGHTA, CDR2 FQGNSA. V was clipped by 5 bases and J by 6 bases; unmatched bases: 14. The CDR3 is 16 amino acids. In DNA, the CDR3 is TGTGCCAGCAGCGATACCGGGACTAGTTTGGCGAAGACCCAGTACTTC. This translates into CASSDTGTSLAKTQYF. The entire variable domain, with the rest obtained from reference TRBV7-2 and TRBJ2-5, is as follows: GAGVSQSPSNKVTEKGKDVELRCDPISGHTALYWYRQSLGQGLEFLIYFQGNSAPDKSGLPSDRFSAERTGGSVSTLTIQRTQQEDSAVYLCASSDTGTSLAKTQYFGPGTRLLVL.

This clonotype was counted only a few times. V usage is TRBV15 and J usage is TRBJ2-2; D uncertain. The V gene lost 3 bases and the J gene lost 4 bases, with 3 bases spanning the gap. From germline, CDR1 is LNHNV and CDR2 YYDKDF (reference sequence). This CDR3 is 12 amino acids long. CDR3 nucleotides: TGTGCCACCAGCAGGGGCACCGGGGAGCTGTTTTTT. It is translated as CATSRGTGELFF.

This clonotype was detected a few times. The V call is TRBV6-5, the J call TRBJ1-5; D is uncertain. Germline assignment: CDR1 MNHEY and CDR2 SVGAGI. V was clipped by 0 bases and J by 5 bases, with 8 bases between them. The CDR3 consists of 14 residues. This CDR3 is CASSYSGWDQPQHF. CDR3 DNA: TGTGCCAGCAGTTACTCAGGGTGGGATCAGCCCCAGCATTTT.

The J gene is TRBJ2-7, the V gene TRBV4-3, with 9 bases aligning to TRBD2. This CDR3 contains 13 residues. V lost 5 bases to trimming and J lost 4 bases; unmatched junction nucleotides: 3. The germline gives CDR1 LGHNA, CDR2 YSLEER. The CDR3 nucleotides read TGCGCCAGCAGCTATCTAGCGGGATACGAGCAGTACTTC. It translates to CASSYLAGYEQYF.

The chain combines TRBV7-9 with TRBJ1-2; no definite D call. This CDR3 has 14 amino acids. V gave up 0 bases and J gave up 1 base, with 6 bases separating them. Per the germline V gene, CDR1 is SEHNR and CDR2 is FQNEAQ (reference sequence). The CDR3 sequence: CASSLASNNYGYTF. The CDR3 region has the DNA TGTGCCAGCAGCTTAGCGTCAAATAACTATGGCTACACCTTC.